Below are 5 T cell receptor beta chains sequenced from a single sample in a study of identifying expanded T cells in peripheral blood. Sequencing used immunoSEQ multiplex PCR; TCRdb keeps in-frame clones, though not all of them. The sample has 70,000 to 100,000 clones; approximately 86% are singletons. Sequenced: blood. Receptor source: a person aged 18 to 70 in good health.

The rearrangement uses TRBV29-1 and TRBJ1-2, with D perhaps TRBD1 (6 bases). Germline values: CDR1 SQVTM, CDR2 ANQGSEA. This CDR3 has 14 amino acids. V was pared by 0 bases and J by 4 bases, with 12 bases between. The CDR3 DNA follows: TGCAGCGTTGAAGATAGAGGGACACTCTATGGCTACACCTTC. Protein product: CSVEDRGTLYGYTF.

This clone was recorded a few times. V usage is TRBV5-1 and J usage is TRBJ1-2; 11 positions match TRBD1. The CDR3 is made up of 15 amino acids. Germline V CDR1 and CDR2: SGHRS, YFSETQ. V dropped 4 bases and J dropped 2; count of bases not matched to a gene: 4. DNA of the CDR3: TGCGCCAGCAGCCCAGGGGACAGGGGGAACTATGGCTACACCTTC. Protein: CASSPGDRGNYGYTF.

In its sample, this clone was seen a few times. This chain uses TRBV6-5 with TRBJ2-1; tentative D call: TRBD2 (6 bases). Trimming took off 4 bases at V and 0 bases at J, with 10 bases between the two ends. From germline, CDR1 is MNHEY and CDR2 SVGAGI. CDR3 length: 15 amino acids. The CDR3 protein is CASSSGGVSYNEQFF. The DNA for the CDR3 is TGTGCCAGCAGTTCCGGCGGGGTCTCCTACAATGAGCAGTTCTTC.

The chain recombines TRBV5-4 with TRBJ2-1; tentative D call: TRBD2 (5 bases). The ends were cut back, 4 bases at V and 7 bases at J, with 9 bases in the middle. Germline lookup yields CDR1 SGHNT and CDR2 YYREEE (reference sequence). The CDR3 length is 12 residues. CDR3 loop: CASSRPGNEQFF. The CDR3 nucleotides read TGTGCCAGCAGCCGGCCGGGGAATGAGCAGTTCTTC.

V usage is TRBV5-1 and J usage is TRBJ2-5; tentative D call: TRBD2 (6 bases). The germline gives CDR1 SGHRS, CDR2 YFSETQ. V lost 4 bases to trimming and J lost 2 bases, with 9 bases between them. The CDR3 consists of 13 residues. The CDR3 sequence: CASSGGEQETQYF. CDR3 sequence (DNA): TGCGCCAGCAGCGGAGGGGAACAAGAGACCCAGTACTTC.